This TCR beta chain is from a study of T cells in Graves' hyperthyroidism and ophthalmopathy. Study conclusions and caveats: Ophthalmopathy was separated from stable hyperthyroidism by a 13 V-J model.

It was RNA transcripts that yielded the amplified TCR beta CDR3 regions. A set of HTBI primers served as the primers for a first-round RT-PCR of the TCR CDR3. TCRdb used MiXCR to reprocess the multiplex PCR reads, holding one entry per CDR3 protein. The table includes some 370,000 distinct CDR3 sequences, roughly 13% detected once. Each diagnosis was grounded in clinical symptoms, serum thyroxine and TRAb, thyroid ultrasound, and orbital computed tomography. This clonotype was found many times. Its antigen remains unknown. The sample taken for sequencing was blood. The sequence came from a man over 45 with Graves' ophthalmopathy.

CDR3 DNA: TGTGCCACCGCGCTCGAAGCGACTAGCACAGATACGCAGTATTTT. This encodes CATALEATSTDTQYF. This chain joins TRBV2 and TRBJ2-3; the D is unclear. Looked up from germline, CDR1 is SNHLY and CDR2 is FYNNEI. The V end lost 10 bases, the J end lost 0 bases, and 17 bases lay between the germline ends. The CDR3 is 15 residues long. Combining the CDR3 with reference TRBV2 and TRBJ2-3 gives the whole variable domain EPEVTQTPSHQVTQMGQEVILRCVPISNHLYFYWYRQILGQKVEFLVSFYNNEISEKSEIFDDQFSVERPDGSNFTLKIRSTKLEDSAMYFCATALEATSTDTQYFGPGTRLTVL.